This TCR beta chain comes out of a study of tumor-infiltrating lymphocytes in primary liver carcinoma. Study-level background: The patients, men and women alike, were aged 30 to 69 years. Study-wide findings and caveats: Significantly larger top-250-clone fractions were found in tumors than in blood (p = 0.039).

The tissue used was unsorted bulk material of about 19-33 mg. RNA and DNA were co-extracted from it with the AllPrep DNA/RNA mini kit. Surgeons resected the patients' primary liver carcinomas. Germline CDR1 and CDR2: MDHEN and SYDVKM. This CDR3 contains 14 residues. The ends lost 2 bases at V and 9 bases at J; junction bases unmatched: 6. This clonotype was detected only a few times. Its antigen is not identified. This clone may be a read error of a much larger clone one base away. A constant-region primer primed TCR beta cDNA synthesis from about 0.45 ug of total RNA. Three nested multiplex PCR rounds, a slightly modified ARM-PCR, produced the libraries for TCR beta. Forward primers for TRBV1-TRBV30 and a C-beta reverse primer served the first two PCR rounds, at 10 cycles each. TCRdb analysed the multiplex PCR reads with MiXCR anew, one entry per CDR3 protein. The repertoire includes approximately 45,000 distinct CDR3 sequences, around 80% of them detected once, and 35% to 45% sits in the top ten.

Sequences were obtained from tumor-adjacent normal liver tissue. The clonotype was recovered from a woman aged 30 to 39 with primary liver carcinoma and hepatitis B virus infection. V usage is TRBV28 and J usage is TRBJ2-2; 7 bases map to TRBD1. The CDR3 region is CASSLRTGSRELFF. DNA of the CDR3: TGTGCCAGCAGTTTACGGACAGGCTCCCGGGAGCTGTTTTTT.